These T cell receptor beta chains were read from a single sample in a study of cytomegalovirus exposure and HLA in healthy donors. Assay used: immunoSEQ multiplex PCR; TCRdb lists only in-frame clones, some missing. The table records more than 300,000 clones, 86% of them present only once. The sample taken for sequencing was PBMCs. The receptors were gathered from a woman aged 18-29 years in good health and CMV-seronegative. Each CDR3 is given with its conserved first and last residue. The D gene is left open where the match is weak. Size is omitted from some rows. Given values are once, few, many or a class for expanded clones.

DNA: TGTGCCAGCAGCTTAGATTTCGGGACTAGCGGCAAAAGCACAGATACGCAGTATTTT; CDR3: CASSLDFGTSGKSTDTQYF; size: once; D: TRBD2; V: TRBV11-2; J: TRBJ2-3
DNA: TGTGCCAGCAGTTCGGGACACCCCTTGGATGGCTACACCTTC; CDR3: CASSSGHPLDGYTF; size: few; D: NA; V: TRBV2; J: TRBJ1-2
DNA: TGTGCCAGCAGTTCGGGACAGGGTAATTCACCCCTCCACTTT; CDR3: CASSSGQGNSPLHF; size: few; D: TRBD1; V: TRBV27; J: TRBJ1-6
DNA: TGCGCCAGCAGCCCCAGACTAGCGGGGGGGACCCAAGAGACCCAGTACTTC; CDR3: CASSPRLAGGTQETQYF; size: NA; D: TRBD2; V: TRBV5-1; J: TRBJ2-5
DNA: TGTGCCAGCAGCGTATCACTAGCGGGATCCGGGGAGCTGTTTTTT; CDR3: CASSVSLAGSGELFF; size: NA; D: TRBD2; V: TRBV9; J: TRBJ2-2
DNA: TGCGCCAGCAGCTTGGACACAGGGGGGAGAGAGACCCAGTACTTC; CDR3: CASSLDTGGRETQYF; size: NA; D: TRBD1; V: TRBV5-1; J: TRBJ2-5
DNA: TGCAGTGCCCAGGGAAGGGAAAAACTGTTTTTT; CDR3: CSAQGREKLFF; size: NA; D: NA; V: TRBV20-1; J: TRBJ1-4
DNA: TGTGCCTGGAGTGTACGGGGGAGGAGCGGGGCCGGGGAGCTGTTTTTT; CDR3: CAWSVRGRSGAGELFF; size: NA; D: TRBD2; V: TRBV30; J: TRBJ2-2
DNA: TGTGCCAGCGGCGGGACTAGGGTCGAGCAGTACTTC; CDR3: CASGGTRVEQYF; size: NA; D: TRBD2; V: TRBV2; J: TRBJ2-7
DNA: TGTGCCTGGGTAGGGACTAGCGGGGGCACAGATACGCAGTATTTT; CDR3: CAWVGTSGGTDTQYF; size: NA; D: TRBD2; V: TRBV30; J: TRBJ2-3
DNA: TGCGCCAGCAGCCAAGGCTGGAGGGAAGAGACCCAGTACTTC; CDR3: CASSQGWREETQYF; size: NA; D: NA; V: TRBV4-1; J: TRBJ2-5
DNA: TGTGCCTGGAGAGCTAGGGGTGTACTCGAGCAGTACTTC; CDR3: CAWRARGVLEQYF; size: NA; D: NA; V: TRBV30; J: TRBJ2-7
DNA: TGTGCCAGCAGCTTTAGATCCGGGGGCTACACCTTC; CDR3: CASSFRSGGYTF; size: NA; D: NA; V: TRBV11-2; J: TRBJ1-2
DNA: TGTGCCAGCAGCCTCCATCTGGCCCATGAGCAGTTCTTC; CDR3: CASSLHLAHEQFF; size: NA; D: NA; V: TRBV7-7; J: TRBJ2-1
DNA: TGTGCCAGCAGCCCGATAAGAGTACGCGGGGAAAACACCGGGGAGCTGTTTTTT; CDR3: CASSPIRVRGENTGELFF; size: NA; D: NA; V: TRBV11-2; J: TRBJ2-2
DNA: TGTGCCAGCAGTTCCCTACCGGACAGGGGTGGTGAAAAACTGTTTTTT; CDR3: CASSSLPDRGGEKLFF; size: NA; D: TRBD1; V: TRBV6-5; J: TRBJ1-4
DNA: TGCACCAGCAGCCATCCCCGAGCTAGGACTAGCGGGGGTACCATCTACCAAGAGACCCAGTACTTC; CDR3: CTSSHPRARTSGGTIYQETQYF; size: NA; D: NA; V: TRBV1; J: TRBJ2-5
DNA: TGTGCCAGCAGCGTCGGGACAGGGGGCTACGAGCAGTACTTC; CDR3: CASSVGTGGYEQYF; size: NA; D: TRBD1; V: TRBV28; J: TRBJ2-7
DNA: TGTGCCAGCAGCGTTTACGGAGGCAGTAGCACAGATACGCAGTATTTT; CDR3: CASSVYGGSSTDTQYF; size: NA; D: NA; V: TRBV9; J: TRBJ2-3
DNA: TGCGCCAGCAGCCAAGATCCAGGGCCCCGGGAGCAGTACTTC; CDR3: CASSQDPGPREQYF; size: NA; D: NA; V: TRBV4-1; J: TRBJ2-7
DNA: TGTGCCAGCAGTCCCCGTGGGGCCACTGAAGCTTTCTTT; CDR3: CASSPRGATEAFF; size: NA; D: NA; V: TRBV28; J: TRBJ1-1
DNA: TGTGCCAGCAGCCGGGAGGTCAGGCGAAATGAAAAACTGTTTTTT; CDR3: CASSREVRRNEKLFF; size: NA; D: NA; V: TRBV7-9; J: TRBJ1-4
DNA: TGTGCCAGCAGTTACTCGGTAGGAGGCACTGAAGCTTTCTTT; CDR3: CASSYSVGGTEAFF; size: NA; D: NA; V: TRBV6-5; J: TRBJ1-1
DNA: TGTGCCAGTAGCCCATTGGATGGGGCCAATGAGCAGTTCTTC; CDR3: CASSPLDGANEQFF; size: NA; D: NA; V: TRBV19; J: TRBJ2-1
DNA: TGTGCCAGCAGCTCATACACCGGGACAGGGGCCCGACGCGAGCAGTACTTC; CDR3: CASSSYTGTGARREQYF; size: NA; D: TRBD1; V: TRBV7-9; J: TRBJ2-7
DNA: TGTGCCAGCAGTCTCGTCAGCGGTAGCACAGATACGCAGTATTTT; CDR3: CASSLVSGSTDTQYF; size: NA; D: NA; V: TRBV28; J: TRBJ2-3
DNA: TGTGCCAGCAGTTCAGCCCCCGGGACCGGGGAGCTGTTTTTT; CDR3: CASSSAPGTGELFF; size: once; D: NA; V: TRBV2; J: TRBJ2-2
DNA: TGTGCCAGCAGTTACGGGCCTAACACTGAAGCTTTCTTT; CDR3: CASSYGPNTEAFF; size: NA; D: NA; V: TRBV6-5; J: TRBJ1-1
DNA: TGTGCCAGCAGTCGTTGGACAGGGGAGACTGAAGCTTTCTTT; CDR3: CASSRWTGETEAFF; size: NA; D: TRBD1; V: TRBV11-2; J: TRBJ1-1
DNA: TGTGCCAGCATCCTCAGACAGTCAACTAATGAAAAACTGTTTTTT; CDR3: CASILRQSTNEKLFF; size: NA; D: NA; V: TRBV2; J: TRBJ1-4
DNA: TGTGCCAGCAGCTTGGGTCTCGGGAATCAGCCCCAGCATTTT; CDR3: CASSLGLGNQPQHF; size: NA; D: NA; V: TRBV11-2; J: TRBJ1-5
DNA: TGTGCCACTCAGAGGACTAGCGCCGGGGAGCTGTTTTTT; CDR3: CATQRTSAGELFF; size: once; D: TRBD2; V: TRBV7-2; J: TRBJ2-2
DNA: TGTGCCAGCAGCTTGGATGGACTAGCGGGGCTATACGAGCAGTACTTC; CDR3: CASSLDGLAGLYEQYF; size: NA; D: TRBD2; V: TRBV5-4; J: TRBJ2-7
DNA: TGTGCCAGCAGTCCGGGACTAGCGAACAATGAGCAGTTCTTC; CDR3: CASSPGLANNEQFF; size: once; D: TRBD2; V: TRBV27; J: TRBJ2-1
DNA: TGTGCCAGCAGTTCGAAAGCGGTCTCTTACGAGCAGTACTTC; CDR3: CASSSKAVSYEQYF; size: NA; D: NA; V: TRBV27; J: TRBJ2-7
DNA: TGTGCCAGCAGCCAACCGGGGAAGCCCTACGAGCAGTACTTC; CDR3: CASSQPGKPYEQYF; size: NA; D: NA; V: TRBV14; J: TRBJ2-7
DNA: TGTGCCAGCACCCCCCCCAGACAGAGGTTCCCATTCGACTATGGCTACACCTTC; CDR3: CASTPPRQRFPFDYGYTF; size: NA; D: NA; V: TRBV2; J: TRBJ1-2
DNA: TGTGCCAGCAGCTTGGTAGCTCAAGAGACCCAGTACTTC; CDR3: CASSLVAQETQYF; size: NA; D: NA; V: TRBV5-6; J: TRBJ2-5
DNA: TGTGCCAGCTCACAACCGGTCGCTAGCGGGATTGGTGAGCAGTTCTTC; CDR3: CASSQPVASGIGEQFF; size: NA; D: TRBD2; V: TRBV18; J: TRBJ2-1
DNA: TGTGCCAGCAGCCAAGGGGGACTAGCGGGGTGGGGTGAGCAGTTCTTC; CDR3: CASSQGGLAGWGEQFF; size: NA; D: TRBD2; V: TRBV14; J: TRBJ2-1
DNA: TGTGCCAGCAGCGGTAGCGGGGGTAGGGGAGAGACCCAGTACTTC; CDR3: CASSGSGGRGETQYF; size: NA; D: TRBD2; V: TRBV9; J: TRBJ2-5
DNA: TGTGCCAGCAGTTTAGGGGGGAAGGGGACTGAAGCTTTCTTT; CDR3: CASSLGGKGTEAFF; size: NA; D: NA; V: TRBV27; J: TRBJ1-1
DNA: TGTGCCAGCAGCTTTTGGTTCACTAGCGGTCTTTACTACAATGAGCAGTTCTTC; CDR3: CASSFWFTSGLYYNEQFF; size: NA; D: TRBD2; V: TRBV5-4; J: TRBJ2-1
DNA: TGTGCCAGCAGTTTGAATCAGGGTTATTCACCCCTCCACTTT; CDR3: CASSLNQGYSPLHF; size: NA; D: NA; V: TRBV27; J: TRBJ1-6
DNA: TGCAGCGTTGCAGGGGCCACTGAAGCTTTCTTT; CDR3: CSVAGATEAFF; size: NA; D: NA; V: TRBV29-1; J: TRBJ1-1
DNA: TGTGCCAGCAGCCTTAAGGGGGACACTGAAGCTTTCTTT; CDR3: CASSLKGDTEAFF; size: NA; D: NA; V: TRBV5-4; J: TRBJ1-1
DNA: NA; CDR3: CASSFLAGEITEAFF; size: NA; D: NA; V: TRBV27; J: TRBJ1-1
DNA: TGTGCCAGCAGTTCCGGCCCGATCCCGGGACAGGGCTACGAGCAGTACTTC; CDR3: CASSSGPIPGQGYEQYF; size: NA; D: TRBD1; V: TRBV27; J: TRBJ2-7
DNA: TGTGCCAGCAGCCCACGACTAGCGAGTGCCAAAAACATTCAGTACTTC; CDR3: CASSPRLASAKNIQYF; size: NA; D: TRBD2; V: TRBV7-9; J: TRBJ2-4
DNA: TGTGCCAGCAGTTACCTTAGCGGGGGGGTCACAGATACGCAGTATTTT; CDR3: CASSYLSGGVTDTQYF; size: NA; D: TRBD2; V: TRBV6-5; J: TRBJ2-3
DNA: TGTGCCAGCAGTAACCCGGGACACTATAGCAATCAGCCCCAGCATTTT; CDR3: CASSNPGHYSNQPQHF; size: NA; D: NA; V: TRBV28; J: TRBJ1-5
DNA: TGTGCCAGTAGTATGGGCCAGATTAGCACAGATACGCAGTATTTT; CDR3: CASSMGQISTDTQYF; size: NA; D: NA; V: TRBV19; J: TRBJ2-3
DNA: TGTGCCAGCAGTGCGCGGATGCTTATGAACACTGAAGCTTTCTTT; CDR3: CASSARMLMNTEAFF; size: NA; D: NA; V: TRBV2; J: TRBJ1-1
DNA: TGTGCCAGCAGCTTACCCGGGCTAGCGGGAAACAATGAGCAGTTCTTC; CDR3: CASSLPGLAGNNEQFF; size: NA; D: TRBD2; V: TRBV5-6; J: TRBJ2-1
DNA: TGCGCCAGCAGCTTACAGGGGGCCGGTCAGCCCCAGCATTTT; CDR3: CASSLQGAGQPQHF; size: few; D: TRBD1; V: TRBV5-1; J: TRBJ1-5
DNA: TGTGCCAGCAGTTCCGCCTGGAGGGAAGTGGGTCACAATGAGCAGTTCTTC; CDR3: CASSSAWREVGHNEQFF; size: NA; D: NA; V: TRBV28; J: TRBJ2-1
DNA: TGTGCCAGCAGAGGAAGAGGTAGCGGAGAGTACAATGAGCAGTTCTTC; CDR3: CASRGRGSGEYNEQFF; size: once; D: NA; V: TRBV5-4; J: TRBJ2-1
DNA: TGCAGCGCCTTAGAGGGGGTTCAAGAGACCCAGTACTTC; CDR3: CSALEGVQETQYF; size: NA; D: NA; V: TRBV29-1; J: TRBJ2-5
DNA: TGTGCCAGTAGAGCCCACAGGGGAGATACGCAGTATTTT; CDR3: CASRAHRGDTQYF; size: NA; D: TRBD1; V: TRBV19; J: TRBJ2-3
DNA: TGTGCCAGTAGTATAAACAGGATGCGTGGCTACACCTTC; CDR3: CASSINRMRGYTF; size: NA; D: NA; V: TRBV19; J: TRBJ1-2